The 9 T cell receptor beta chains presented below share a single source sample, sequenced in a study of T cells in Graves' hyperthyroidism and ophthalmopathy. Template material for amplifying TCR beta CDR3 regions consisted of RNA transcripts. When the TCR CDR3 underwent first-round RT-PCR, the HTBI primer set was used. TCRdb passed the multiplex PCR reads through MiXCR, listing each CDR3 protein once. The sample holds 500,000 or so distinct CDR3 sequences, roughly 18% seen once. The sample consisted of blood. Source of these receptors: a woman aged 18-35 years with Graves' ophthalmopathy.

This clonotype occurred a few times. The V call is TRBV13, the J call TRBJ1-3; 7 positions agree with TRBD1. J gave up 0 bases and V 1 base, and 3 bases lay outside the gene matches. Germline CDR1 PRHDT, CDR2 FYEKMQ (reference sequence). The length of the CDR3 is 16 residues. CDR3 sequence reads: CASSLADRFSGNTIYF. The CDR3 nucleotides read TGTGCCAGCAGCTTAGCGGACAGGTTCTCTGGAAACACCATATATTTT.

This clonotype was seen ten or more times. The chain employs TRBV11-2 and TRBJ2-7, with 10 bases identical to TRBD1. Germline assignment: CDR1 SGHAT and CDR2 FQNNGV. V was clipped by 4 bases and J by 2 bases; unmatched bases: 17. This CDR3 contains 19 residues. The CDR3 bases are TGTGCCAGCAGCTCCCCCGGACAGGGGGTAAGTGGGGCCGCCTACGAGCAGTACTTC. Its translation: CASSSPGQGVSGAAYEQYF.

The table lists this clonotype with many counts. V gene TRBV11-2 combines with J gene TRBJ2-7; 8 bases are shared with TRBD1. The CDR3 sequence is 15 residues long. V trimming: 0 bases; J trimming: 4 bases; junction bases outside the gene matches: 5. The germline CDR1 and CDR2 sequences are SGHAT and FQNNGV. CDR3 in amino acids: CASSLEAGGSYEQYF. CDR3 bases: TGTGCCAGCAGCTTAGAGGCAGGGGGCTCGTACGAGCAGTACTTC.

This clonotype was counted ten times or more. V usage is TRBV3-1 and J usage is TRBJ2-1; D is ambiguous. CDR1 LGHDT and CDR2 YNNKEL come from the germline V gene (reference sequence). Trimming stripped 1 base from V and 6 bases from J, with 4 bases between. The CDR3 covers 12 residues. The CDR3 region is CASSQAVNEQFF. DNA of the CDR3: TGTGCCAGCAGCCAAGCCGTCAATGAGCAGTTCTTC.

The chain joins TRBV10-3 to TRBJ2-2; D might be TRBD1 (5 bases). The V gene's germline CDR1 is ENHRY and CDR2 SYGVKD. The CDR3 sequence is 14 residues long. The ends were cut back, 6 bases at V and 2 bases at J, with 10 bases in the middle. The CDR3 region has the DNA TGTGCCATCAGGAAACAGGAAAACACCGGGGAGCTGTTTTTT. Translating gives CAIRKQENTGELFF.

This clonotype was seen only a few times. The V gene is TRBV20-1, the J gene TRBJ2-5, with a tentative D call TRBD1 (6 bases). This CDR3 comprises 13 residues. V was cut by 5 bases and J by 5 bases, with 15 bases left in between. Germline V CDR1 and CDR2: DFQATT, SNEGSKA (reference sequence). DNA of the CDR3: TGCAGTGCTCCCAGGGGCATAGGGGAGACCCAGTACTTC. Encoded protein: CSAPRGIGETQYF.

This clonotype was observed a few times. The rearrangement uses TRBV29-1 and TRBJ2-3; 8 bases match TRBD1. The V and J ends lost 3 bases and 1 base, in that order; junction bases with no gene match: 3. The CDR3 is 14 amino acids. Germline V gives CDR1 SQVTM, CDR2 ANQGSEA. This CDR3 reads CSVDPGQGTDTQYF. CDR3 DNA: TGCAGCGTTGATCCGGGACAGGGCACAGATACGCAGTATTTT.

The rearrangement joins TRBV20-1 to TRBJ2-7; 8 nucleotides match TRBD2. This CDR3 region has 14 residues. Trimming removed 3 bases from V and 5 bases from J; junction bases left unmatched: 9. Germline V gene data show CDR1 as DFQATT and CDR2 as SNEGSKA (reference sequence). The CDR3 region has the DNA TGCAGTGCTAGTGGGGCCGGGACTAGTAACGAGCAGTACTTC. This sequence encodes CSASGAGTSNEQYF.

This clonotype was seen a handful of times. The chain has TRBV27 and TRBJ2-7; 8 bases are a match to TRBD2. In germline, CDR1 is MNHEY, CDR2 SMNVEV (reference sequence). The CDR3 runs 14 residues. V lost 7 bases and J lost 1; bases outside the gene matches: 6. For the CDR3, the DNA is TGTGCCAGCAAAGAGACGGGAGGGTCCTACGAGCAGTACTTC. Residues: CASKETGGSYEQYF.